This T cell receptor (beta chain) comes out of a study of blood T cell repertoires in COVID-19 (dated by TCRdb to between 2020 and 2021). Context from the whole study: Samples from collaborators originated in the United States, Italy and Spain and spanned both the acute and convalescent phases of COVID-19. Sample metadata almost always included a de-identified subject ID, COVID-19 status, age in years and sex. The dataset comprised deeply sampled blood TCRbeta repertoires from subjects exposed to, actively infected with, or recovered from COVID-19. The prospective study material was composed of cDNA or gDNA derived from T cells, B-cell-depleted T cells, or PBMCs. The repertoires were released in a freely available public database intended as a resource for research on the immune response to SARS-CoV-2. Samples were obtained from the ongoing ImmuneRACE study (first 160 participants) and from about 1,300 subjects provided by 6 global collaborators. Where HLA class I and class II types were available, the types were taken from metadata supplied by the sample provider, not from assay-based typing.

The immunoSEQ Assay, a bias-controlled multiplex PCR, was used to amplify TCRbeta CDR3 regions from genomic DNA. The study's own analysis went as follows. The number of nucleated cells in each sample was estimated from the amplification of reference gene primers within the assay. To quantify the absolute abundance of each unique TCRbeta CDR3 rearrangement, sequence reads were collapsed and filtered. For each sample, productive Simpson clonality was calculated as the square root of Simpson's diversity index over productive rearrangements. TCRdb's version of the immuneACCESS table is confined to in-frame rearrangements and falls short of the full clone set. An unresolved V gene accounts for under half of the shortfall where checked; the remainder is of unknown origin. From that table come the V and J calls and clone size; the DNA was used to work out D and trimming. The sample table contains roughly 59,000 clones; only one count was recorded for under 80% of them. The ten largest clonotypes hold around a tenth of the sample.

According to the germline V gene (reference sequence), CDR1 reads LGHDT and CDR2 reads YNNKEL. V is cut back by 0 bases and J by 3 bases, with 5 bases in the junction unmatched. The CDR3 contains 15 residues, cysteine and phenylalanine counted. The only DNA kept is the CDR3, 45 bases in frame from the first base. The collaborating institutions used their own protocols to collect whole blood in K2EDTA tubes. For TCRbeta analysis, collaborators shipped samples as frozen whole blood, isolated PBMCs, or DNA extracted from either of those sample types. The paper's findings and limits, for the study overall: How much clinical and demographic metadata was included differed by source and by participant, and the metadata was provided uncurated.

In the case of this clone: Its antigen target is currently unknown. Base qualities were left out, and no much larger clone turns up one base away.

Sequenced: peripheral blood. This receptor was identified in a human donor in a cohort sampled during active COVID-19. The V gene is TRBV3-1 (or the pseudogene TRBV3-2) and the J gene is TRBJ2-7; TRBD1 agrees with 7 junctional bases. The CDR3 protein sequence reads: CASSQDWTGYYEQYF. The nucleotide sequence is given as TGTGCCAGCAGCCAAGATTGGACAGGATACTACGAGCAGTACTTC.